Listed below are T cell receptor beta chains from one sample, sequenced in a study of T cells in pancreatic ductal adenocarcinoma. The method was immunoSEQ multiplex PCR; TCRdb's version includes in-frame clones alone and lacks a portion of them. This sample has 97,000 or so clones, with roughly 95% found just once. Sequencing input: PBMCs. The receptors originated from a human donor with pancreatic ductal adenocarcinoma. Each CDR3 is given with its conserved first and last residue. Fields, in order: clone size, D gene, J gene, V gene, CDR3 protein, CDR3 DNA. A D gene is named only where the DNA matches it firmly. Not every row has a clone size; where given, it reads once, few, many or a size class.

clone size: -
D gene: TRBD2
J gene: TRBJ2-5
V gene: TRBV5-6
CDR3 protein: CASSPVSGTTGGTQYF
CDR3 DNA: TGTGCCAGCAGCCCCGTTTCCGGGACTACGGGAGGGACCCAGTACTTC

clone size: -
D gene: TRBD2
J gene: TRBJ2-3
V gene: TRBV6-1
CDR3 protein: CASSEGTSGTWDTQYF
CDR3 DNA: TGTGCCAGCAGTGAGGGGACTAGCGGGACCTGGGATACGCAGTATTTT

clone size: -
D gene: TRBD1
J gene: TRBJ1-4
V gene: TRBV19
CDR3 protein: CASSKGQNNEKLFF
CDR3 DNA: TGTGCCAGTAGTAAGGGACAGAATAATGAAAAACTGTTTTTT

clone size: -
D gene: TRBD1
J gene: TRBJ2-2
V gene: TRBV15
CDR3 protein: CATSRVGQAIFTGELFF
CDR3 DNA: TGTGCCACCAGCAGAGTTGGACAGGCTATATTCACCGGGGAGCTGTTTTTT

clone size: -
D gene: TRBD1
J gene: TRBJ2-5
V gene: TRBV19
CDR3 protein: CASTTGGQETQYF
CDR3 DNA: TGTGCCAGTACGACAGGGGGGCAAGAGACCCAGTACTTC

clone size: once
D gene: -
J gene: TRBJ2-7
V gene: TRBV10-3
CDR3 protein: CAISTSYEQYF
CDR3 DNA: TGTGCCATCAGTACTAGCTACGAGCAGTACTTC

clone size: -
D gene: -
J gene: TRBJ1-2
V gene: TRBV9
CDR3 protein: CASSVGGHSDGGYTF
CDR3 DNA: TGTGCCAGCAGCGTAGGGGGACACTCCGATGGAGGCTACACCTTC

clone size: -
D gene: -
J gene: TRBJ2-3
V gene: TRBV12-5
CDR3 protein: CASGFFGRADTQYF
CDR3 DNA: TGTGCTAGTGGTTTTTTCGGGCGGGCAGATACGCAGTATTTT

clone size: -
D gene: -
J gene: TRBJ2-1
V gene: TRBV2
CDR3 protein: CASRADYNEQFF
CDR3 DNA: TGTGCCAGCAGGGCAGACTACAATGAGCAGTTCTTC

clone size: -
D gene: TRBD1
J gene: TRBJ2-2
V gene: TRBV6-1
CDR3 protein: CASSPPGGASGELFF
CDR3 DNA: TGTGCCAGCAGTCCCCCAGGGGGCGCGTCCGGGGAGCTGTTTTTT

clone size: -
D gene: -
J gene: TRBJ1-4
V gene: TRBV18
CDR3 protein: CASSSQPANEKLFF
CDR3 DNA: TGTGCCAGCTCATCACAGCCGGCTAATGAAAAACTGTTTTTT

clone size: -
D gene: -
J gene: TRBJ2-5
V gene: TRBV7-3
CDR3 protein: CASSSGLEQETQYF
CDR3 DNA: TGTGCCAGCAGCTCGGGACTGGAACAAGAGACCCAGTACTTC

clone size: -
D gene: TRBD2
J gene: TRBJ2-7
V gene: TRBV10-2
CDR3 protein: CASTQGLAGEVGYEQYF
CDR3 DNA: TGCGCCAGCACTCAGGGACTAGCGGGAGAGGTGGGGTACGAGCAGTACTTC

clone size: -
D gene: -
J gene: TRBJ2-5
V gene: TRBV23-1
CDR3 protein: CASSQTGGTPAEPGETQYF
CDR3 DNA: TGCGCCAGCAGTCAAACCGGGGGAACCCCAGCGGAGCCGGGAGAGACCCAGTACTTC

clone size: -
D gene: -
J gene: TRBJ1-5
V gene: TRBV28
CDR3 protein: CASSSTLDQPQHF
CDR3 DNA: TGTGCCAGCAGTTCAACCTTAGATCAGCCCCAGCATTTT

clone size: many
D gene: -
J gene: TRBJ1-2
V gene: TRBV6-1
CDR3 protein: CASSGHPQADPWGYTF
CDR3 DNA: TGTGCCAGCAGTGGACACCCACAGGCGGACCCTTGGGGCTACACCTTC

clone size: once
D gene: TRBD2
J gene: TRBJ2-1
V gene: TRBV27
CDR3 protein: CASLQREHEQFF
CDR3 DNA: TGTGCCAGCCTCCAGCGGGAGCATGAGCAGTTCTTC